This T cell receptor (beta chain) was profiled in a study of T cells expressing NK-cell markers. Study as a whole: Serological testing identified most of the eight sequenced donors as HCMV-seropositive and one as seronegative. The study's findings and limits: HCMV specificity of expanded NKG2C+ T cell clones remained unclear. In a handful of donors, these clonotypes also led the CD3+CD56-NKG2C+ fraction.

About this clonotype: No antigen is known for it.

CDR1 and CDR2 from the germline V gene are MNHEY and SMNVEV (reference sequence). There are 15 residues in the CDR3. TCRdb reanalyzed the 5' RACE reads and collapses them to one entry per CDR3 protein, without DNA. Seen in this sample are over 150,000 distinct CDR3 sequences; the ten most common clones hold 37%. The J gene is TRBJ2-5, the V gene TRBV27; the D call from TCRdb, TRBD2, cannot be confirmed without DNA. Material for sequencing was blood T cells: a sorted CD56 or NKG2C T cell subset, CD4+ or CD8+ T cells, or bulk PBMC T cells (not recorded which). The clonotype originates from a woman between 45 and 60 years old in good health. Here the CDR3 reads CASSLRDGGQETQYF.